This T cell receptor (beta chain) appears in the sequencing data of a study of regulatory T cells. Study results and caveats: Hydrophobic residues at CDR3 positions 6 and 7 were enriched in conventional CD4+ T cells of CD3G-deficient patients.

As regards this clone: The antigen remains undetermined.

Primers: 52 TRBV forward and 13 TRBJ reverse. The method was immunoSEQ multiplex PCR; TCRdb's version includes in-frame clones alone and lacks a portion of them. This sample has tens of thousands of clones, with roughly 88% found just once. Germline CDR1 reads LNHDA; CDR2 reads SQIVND (reference sequence). This CDR3 is 13 amino acids long. The ends were cut back, 5 bases at V and 1 base at J, with 7 bases in the middle. Sequenced sample: conventional CD4+ T cells sorted from blood. The J gene is TRBJ2-3, the V gene TRBV19, with D possibly being TRBD2 (5 bases). This TCR was recovered from a child under 18 with CD3G deficiency. CDR3 nucleotides: TGTGCCAGTAGTGAGGGAGGCACAGATACGCAGTATTTT. Its translation is CASSEGGTDTQYF.